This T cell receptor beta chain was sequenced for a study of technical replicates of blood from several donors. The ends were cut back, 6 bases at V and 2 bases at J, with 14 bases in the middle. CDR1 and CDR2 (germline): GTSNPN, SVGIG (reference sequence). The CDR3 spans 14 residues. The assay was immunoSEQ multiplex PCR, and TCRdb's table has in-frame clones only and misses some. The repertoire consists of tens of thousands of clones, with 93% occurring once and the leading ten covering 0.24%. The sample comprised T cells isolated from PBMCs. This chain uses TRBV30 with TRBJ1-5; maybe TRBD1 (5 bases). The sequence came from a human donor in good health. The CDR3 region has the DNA TGTGCCTGCGATTTATCGGGGGGCAATCAGCCCCAGCATTTT. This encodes CACDLSGGNQPQHF.